A selection of T cell receptor beta chains follows, all from one sample in a study of cytomegalovirus exposure and HLA in healthy donors. Only in-frame clones appear in the TCRdb table, and some are missing; sequencing was by immunoSEQ multiplex PCR. The sample holds 190,000 or so clones; roughly 80% are singletons and the top ten take 2.5% to 3.5%. The specimen sequenced was PBMCs. Receptors were obtained from a woman under 30 in good health and CMV-seropositive. The CDR3 runs from the conserved cysteine through the conserved F or W. Fields, in order: D gene, clone size, J gene, V gene, CDR3 DNA, CDR3 protein. The D gene is left open where the match is weak. The listing skips clone size in some rows; elsewhere it reads once, few, many or a size class.

>TRBD1|NA|TRBJ1-2|TRBV28
TGTGCCAGCAGTTTCGGAGGACAGGGCCCTGGCTATGGCTACACCTTC
CASSFGGQGPGYGYTF
>TRBD1|few|TRBJ2-7|TRBV7-8
TGTGCCAGCAGCCCCCGGGACAGGGTGTACGAGCAGTACTTC
CASSPRDRVYEQYF
>TRBD2|NA|TRBJ2-3|TRBV7-3
TGTGCCAGCAGCTTCGTCGGGGGGGCCACAGATACGCAGTATTTT
CASSFVGGATDTQYF
>TRBD2|NA|TRBJ2-3|TRBV5-1
TGCGCCAGCAGCACCGGCCGGACTAGCGGGGGGCTAGTGACAGATACGCAGTATTTT
CASSTGRTSGGLVTDTQYF
>NA|NA|TRBJ1-1|TRBV7-9
TGTGCCAGCAGCCTCCCCGGGGTGGGGGCCTCTGGCACTGAAGCTTTCTTT
CASSLPGVGASGTEAFF
>TRBD1|NA|TRBJ2-5|TRBV5-4
TGTGCCAGCAGTTTCCCCGGGACAGGCCAAGAGACCCAGTACTTC
CASSFPGTGQETQYF
>TRBD1|NA|TRBJ1-5|TRBV2
TGTGCCAGCAGAGGGACAGGGTGGGGCAATCAGCCCCAGCATTTT
CASRGTGWGNQPQHF
>NA|NA|TRBJ1-1|TRBV29-1
TGCAGCTCAAGACGTGAGACAGGAAACACTGAAGCTTTCTTT
CSSRRETGNTEAFF
>TRBD1|NA|TRBJ2-2|TRBV2
TGTGCCAGCAGAGTAGACAGGGGCTCCTTGTCCACCGGGGAGCTGTTTTTT
CASRVDRGSLSTGELFF
>NA|NA|TRBJ1-5|TRBV2
TGTGCCAGCACTTCCTATTTGGGCAGAGAGCCCCAGCATTTT
CASTSYLGREPQHF
>NA|few|TRBJ2-5|TRBV21-1
TGTGCCAGCAGCAAAGGTAAGGGGGAAGAGACCCAGTACTTC
CASSKGKGEETQYF
>NA|NA|TRBJ2-2|TRBV28
TGTGCCAGCAGGGACAGAAACACCGGGGAGCTGTTTTTT
CASRDRNTGELFF
>NA|NA|TRBJ1-2|TRBV20-1
TGCAGTGACGACAGGCTCTATGGCTACACCTTC
CSDDRLYGYTF
>TRBD1|NA|TRBJ1-1|TRBV5-1
TGCGCCAGCAGCCTGAAACAGGGGGCAGGAAACACTGAAGCTTTCTTT
CASSLKQGAGNTEAFF
>NA|NA|TRBJ1-5|TRBV7-9
TGTGCCAGCAGCTCCACAGGGCGCAATCAGCCCCAGCATTTT
CASSSTGRNQPQHF
>TRBD1|once|TRBJ1-4|TRBV5-1
TGCGCCAGCAGCTTGACGTCAGGGGGCGGTGAAAAACTGTTTTTT
CASSLTSGGGEKLFF
>TRBD1|NA|TRBJ1-6|TRBV27
TGTGCCAGCAGTTCCCCAAACTTCAGACAGGGAAATAATTCACCCCTCCACTTT
CASSSPNFRQGNNSPLHF
>NA|NA|TRBJ1-4|TRBV18
TGTGCCAGCTCACGAGGACAGCGAAATGAAAAACTGTTTTTT
CASSRGQRNEKLFF
>NA|NA|TRBJ2-3|TRBV7-9
TGTGCCAGCAGCTTTTTGATCGGTGTAGGCACAGATACGCAGTATTTT
CASSFLIGVGTDTQYF
>TRBD2|NA|TRBJ2-5|TRBV5-4
TGTGCCAGCAGCTTGACTAGCGGGGAAGAGACCCAGTACTTC
CASSLTSGEETQYF
>TRBD2|NA|TRBJ2-5|TRBV4-1
TGCGCCAGCAGCCCGCGGACTAGCGGGGGGACCCAAGAGACCCAGTACTTC
CASSPRTSGGTQETQYF
>NA|few|TRBJ1-1|TRBV13
TGTGCCAGCAGTCAGGGGTACACTGAAGCTTTCTTT
CASSQGYTEAFF
>TRBD2|NA|TRBJ2-3|TRBV7-9
TGTGCCAGCAGCTTCTGGCTTCTAGCGGGGGCCGCAGATACGCAGTATTTT
CASSFWLLAGAADTQYF
>NA|NA|TRBJ2-7|TRBV5-1
TGCGCCAGCAGCCCCCCGGCACAGCCCTACGAGCAGTACTTC
CASSPPAQPYEQYF
>NA|NA|TRBJ2-1|TRBV7-9
TGTGCCAGCAGCTTAGCACAGGGAAAAGGCAATGAGCAGTTCTTC
CASSLAQGKGNEQFF
>TRBD2|NA|TRBJ2-1|TRBV4-3
TGCGCCAGCAGCCAAGGAGGAGCGGGGGCGGGGAATGAGCAGTTCTTC
CASSQGGAGAGNEQFF
>NA|NA|TRBJ1-2|TRBV9
TGTGCCAGCAGCGTACAGTCAGGACTCTATGGCTACACCTTC
CASSVQSGLYGYTF
>NA|NA|TRBJ2-6|TRBV25-1
TGTGCCAGCAGTGAAAACCCGACAGACTCTGGGGCCAACGTCCTGACTTTC
CASSENPTDSGANVLTF
>NA|NA|TRBJ2-7|TRBV6-1
TGTGCCAGCAGGATCGACAGGAACTACGAGCAGTACTTC
CASRIDRNYEQYF
>NA|NA|TRBJ1-2|TRBV4-2
TGTGCCAGCAGCCATCAGGGCCCCAGTGGCTACACCTTC
CASSHQGPSGYTF
>TRBD2|NA|TRBJ2-2|TRBV5-4
TGTGCCAGCAGCTCCGGGACTAGCGGGGCGAACACCGGGGAGCTGTTTTTT
CASSSGTSGANTGELFF
>NA|NA|TRBJ1-2|TRBV19
TGTGCCAGTAGTATAGGTACCGGCTATGGCTACACCTTC
CASSIGTGYGYTF
>NA|NA|TRBJ1-5|TRBV7-8
TGTGCCAGCAGCCCACCTCGTTTCGCGGGGGGTCAGCCCCAGCATTTT
CASSPPRFAGGQPQHF
>NA|NA|TRBJ2-1|TRBV7-8
TGTGCCAGCAGCCTCGGGACAGCGGGTGAGCAGTTCTTC
CASSLGTAGEQFF
>TRBD1|NA|TRBJ1-1|TRBV29-1
TGCAGCGTTGGAGGGACAGGGGACACTGAAGCTTTCTTT
CSVGGTGDTEAFF
>NA|NA|TRBJ1-1|TRBV5-5
TGTGCCAGCACCCAATACAGCACCACTGAAGCTTTCTTT
CASTQYSTTEAFF
>TRBD2|NA|TRBJ2-3|TRBV29-1
TGCAGCATATCAGGTAGCGGGGTCACAGATACGCAGTATTTT
CSISGSGVTDTQYF
>TRBD2|NA|TRBJ2-3|TRBV19
TGTGCCAGTAGTATAGGGACTAGCGGGGCGACGCAGTATTTT
CASSIGTSGATQYF
>NA|NA|TRBJ2-2|TRBV2
TGTGCCAGCAGGGTACTCGCGAACACCGGGGAGCTGTTTTTT
CASRVLANTGELFF
>NA|once|TRBJ2-1|TRBV11-3
TGTGCCAGCAGCCCAGGGGAGAGCTACAATGAGCAGTTCTTC
CASSPGESYNEQFF
>NA|NA|TRBJ1-1|TRBV29-1
TGCAGCGTTGAATCTCCAGCCGGGGACACTGAAGCTTTCTTT
CSVESPAGDTEAFF
>NA|NA|TRBJ1-5|TRBV27
TGTGCCAGCAGGGGGGGAGCTCAGCCCCAGCATTTT
CASRGGAQPQHF
>NA|many|TRBJ1-5|TRBV4-1
TGCGCCAGCAGCCTTGAGTCCCTCAATCAGCCCCAGCATTTT
CASSLESLNQPQHF
>NA|NA|TRBJ1-1|TRBV7-3
TGTGCCAGCAGCTTAACGGGACAAGGGAACACTGAAGCTTTCTTT
CASSLTGQGNTEAFF
>NA|NA|TRBJ2-2|TRBV4-3
TGCGCCAGCAGCCAAGATCTGGCGGTGGCCGGGGAGCTGTTTTTT
CASSQDLAVAGELFF
>TRBD1|NA|TRBJ1-2|TRBV7-9
TGTGCCAGCAGCCAACCACCGGGACAGGGGCACTATGGCTACACCTTC
CASSQPPGQGHYGYTF
>NA|NA|TRBJ2-3|TRBV10-3
TGTGCCATCAGTGGGAGCCAGATAGAAGCTAGGGGGACGCAGTATTTT
CAISGSQIEARGTQYF
>NA|few|TRBJ1-4|TRBV25-1
TGTGCCACCCCGGACTGCCACAATGAAAAACTGTTTTTT
CATPDCHNEKLFF
>NA|NA|TRBJ2-6|TRBV5-1
TGCGCCAGCACCAGGGAAGGGCGCTCTGGGGCCAACGTCCTGACTTTC
CASTREGRSGANVLTF
>NA|NA|TRBJ1-1|TRBV6-6
TGTGCCAGCAGCCAAGGACAGAATGAAGCTTTCTTT
CASSQGQNEAFF
>NA|NA|TRBJ2-7|TRBV4-1
TGCGCCAGCAGCCAAGAACCAGGGGTATCCTACGAGCAGTACTTC
CASSQEPGVSYEQYF
>NA|NA|TRBJ2-1|TRBV6-5
TGTGCCAGCAGGGACAGTAACAATGAGCAGTTCTTC
CASRDSNNEQFF
>NA|NA|TRBJ2-3|TRBV25-1
TGTGCCAGCAGCACAGGGAGCACAGATACGCAGTATTTT
CASSTGSTDTQYF
>NA|once|TRBJ2-4|TRBV21-1
TGTGCCAGCCGACCCGGGCGGGGTTCAGCCAAAAACATTCAGTACTTC
CASRPGRGSAKNIQYF
>TRBD2|NA|TRBJ2-3|TRBV6-6
TGTGCCAGCATCCATAGCGGGGCGCTGGGAGATACGCAGTATTTT
CASIHSGALGDTQYF
>TRBD1|NA|TRBJ2-5|TRBV15
TGTGCCACCAGCACCCAACAGGGGTATGCGCAAGAGACCCAGTACTTC
CATSTQQGYAQETQYF
>TRBD2|NA|TRBJ2-4|TRBV7-2
TGTGCCAGCTCTCTCGGGAAGGGCGGGGGACCCCCAAGGGACATTCAGTACTTC
CASSLGKGGGPPRDIQYF
>TRBD1|NA|TRBJ1-2|TRBV9
TGTGCCAGCAGCGCAGACAGGGCTAATGGCTACACCTTC
CASSADRANGYTF